Here is one T cell receptor (beta chain) with its context. How the authors handled the data: Cell counts per sample came from amplifying reference gene primers. Profiled with immunoSEQ multiplex PCR; TCRdb holds only in-frame clones, not every one. V and J calls and clone size are given by that table; D and trimming were obtained from the DNA. The sample lists roughly 100,000 clones; about 80% were seen once. The data were taken from a study of blood T cell repertoires in COVID-19. Study information: The samples span acute and convalescent COVID-19 from the United States, Italy and Spain. Sample material is recorded as cDNA or gDNA derived from T cells, B-cell-depleted T cells, or PBMCs.

The CDR3 is made up of 14 amino acids. The germline V and J ends were trimmed by 2 bases and 2 bases, with 10 bases remaining between them. The germline V gene encodes CDR1 SGHAT and CDR2 FQNNGV. This TCR was recovered from a human donor in a cohort sampled during active or convalescent COVID-19. This sequence joins TRBV11-2 and TRBJ2-7, with no clear D. The specimen was peripheral blood. Here the CDR3 DNA reads TGTGCCAGCAGCTTATATCCAGAGGCCTACGAGCAGTACTTC. The encoded protein is CASSLYPEAYEQYF.